This TCR beta chain is from a study of tumor-infiltrating lymphocytes in oesophageal squamous cell carcinoma. One entry per CDR3 protein results from TCRdb running MiXCR on the PCR reads. The sample lists fewer than 15,000 distinct CDR3 sequences, approximately 47% occurring once. Germline CDR1 SGHVS, CDR2 FNYEAQ. The length of the CDR3 is 16 residues. This clonotype was sampled from a female donor with esophageal squamous cell carcinoma. Material for sequencing was blood. This sequence joins TRBV7-6 and TRBJ2-5, with D hard to call. The last part of the DNA fits TRBJ2-1 better; the J call may be wrong. The CDR3 sequence: CASSLVGPGSYNEQFF. The CDR3 DNA is TGTGCCAGCAGCTTAGTAGGCCCTGGGTCCTACAATGAGCAGTTCTTC.